Given below is one T cell receptor beta chain in context. For recovered donors of Cohort 3, there were two negative PCRs, clearance, or symptom resolution. Germline V CDR1 and CDR2: MDHEN, SYDVKM. CDR3 length: 16 residues. With V trimmed by 4 bases and J by 0 bases, 5 bases remained unmatched. Profiling relied on immunoSEQ multiplex PCR, and the TCRdb table lists in-frame clones only, not all of them. This table holds approximately 470,000 clones, about 90% found once. The data derive from a study of blood T cell repertoires in COVID-19. As for the study in general: In each case, the material was cDNA or gDNA derived from T cells, B-cell-depleted T cells, or PBMCs.

This sequence originates from a woman between 18 and 30 years old who had recovered from COVID-19. Input material: PBMCs or T cells enriched from blood (not recorded which). The V and J genes are TRBV28 and TRBJ2-2, with 7 bases aligning to TRBD1. For the CDR3, the DNA is TGTGCCAGCAGTTCCTGGGGACAGTCGAACACCGGGGAGCTGTTTTTT. This encodes CASSSWGQSNTGELFF.